This T cell receptor (beta chain) stems from a study of blood T cell repertoires in COVID-19. The length of the CDR3 is 16 residues. The germline V gene has CDR1 SGDLS and CDR2 YYNGEE. The V end was cut by 3 bases, the J end by 0 bases, with 13 bases between. Data came from immunoSEQ multiplex PCR; TCRdb stores just in-frame clones and leaves some out. The data contain 140,000 or so clones, 70% to 90% of them singletons. This sequence originates from a woman older than 75 with acute or convalescent COVID-19. The chain carries TRBV9 and TRBJ2-1; no firm D call. Source material: peripheral blood. The DNA of the CDR3 is TGTGCCAGCAGCGGTCACCGCGACAACTCCTACAATGAGCAGTTCTTC. This gives the protein CASSGHRDNSYNEQFF.